This is a list of T cell receptor beta chains from one sample in a study of regulatory T cells in long-lasting Graves disease. MiXCR, run by TCRdb on the multiplex PCR reads, gives a single entry per CDR3 protein. The top ten hold about 8.3% of the sample, which has roughly 520,000 distinct CDR3 sequences, more than 10% seen once. These same data were also listed under a study on T cells in Graves' hyperthyroidism and ophthalmopathy.

Sequencing used peripheral blood mononuclear cells (PBMCs), obtained at new diagnosis, from a patient treated with antithyroid drugs. All receptors come from a woman aged 30 to 39 with Graves disease. Each CDR3 is given with its conserved first and last residue. Fields, in order: V gene, CDR3 length, J gene, CDR3 protein.

TRBV18	15	TRBJ2-5	CASSQPGQTQETQYF
TRBV5-6	14	TRBJ2-5	CASSLAGEGETQYF
TRBV2	14	TRBJ2-7	CASTIGGDFYEQYF
TRBV5-1	15	TRBJ2-1	CASSWGGTGVNEQFF
TRBV19	15	TRBJ1-1	CATRAWTGGNTGAFF
TRBV27	17	TRBJ2-1	CASSVHGQGLAGGEQFF
TRBV24-1	14	TRBJ1-5	CATSEDGGGEPQHF
TRBV27	14	TRBJ2-7	CASSLWGAGSEQYF
TRBV30	15	TRBJ1-6	CAWTDLTGGYSPLHF
TRBV15	13	TRBJ2-2	CATRNPRAGELFF
TRBV12-3/TRBV12-4	14	TRBJ2-5	CASSPGQVAETQYF
TRBV5-6	14	TRBJ1-1	CASSSRTGVYEAFF
TRBV18	15	TRBJ1-6	CASSTVRGNNSPLHF
TRBV4-1	15	TRBJ2-3	CASSRQPSQTDTQYF
TRBV24-1	16	TRBJ1-5	CATSDNTGSGNQPQHF
TRBV12-3/TRBV12-4	15	TRBJ1-2	CASSLMAGSNYGYTF
TRBV7-9	15	TRBJ2-1	CASSLGPSSYDEQFF
TRBV14	13	TRBJ2-6	CASSAPGANVLTF
TRBV27	14	TRBJ2-3	CASSFVLPTDTQYF
TRBV18	14	TRBJ1-1	CASSPRSDNTEAFF
TRBV5-4	16	TRBJ2-5	CASSRGFRQGSETQYF
TRBV19	16	TRBJ1-2	CASSTSRRVGGYGYTF
TRBV12-3/TRBV12-4	15	TRBJ1-6	CASRTDRGNNSPLHF
TRBV20-1	12	TRBJ2-5	CSARRVQETQYF
TRBV9	16	TRBJ2-6	CASSVGAEGGANVLTF
TRBV20-1	13	TRBJ1-4	CRMVDSQAEKLFF
TRBV3-1	13	TRBJ2-5	CASSQVISETQYF
TRBV2	18	TRBJ1-5	CASSINRDRGYSNQPQHF
TRBV28	14	TRBJ2-7	CASSAGQGDYEQYF
TRBV28	14	TRBJ1-5	CASSTQQGVQPQHF
TRBV12-3/TRBV12-4	14	TRBJ2-1	CASKLLPSYNEQFF
TRBV5-1	14	TRBJ1-1	CASSEQGENTEAFF
TRBV29-1	13	TRBJ2-7	CSVSRGSLYEQYF
TRBV20-1	13	TRBJ1-4	CSASYPREEKLFF
TRBV2	13	TRBJ2-7	CASSELTHHEQYF
TRBV6-1	15	TRBJ2-1	CASRPDRGLDNEQFF
TRBV2	15	TRBJ2-7	CASRGLAGGSYEQYF
TRBV7-2	17	TRBJ2-3	CASSSRLAGLNTDTQYF
TRBV20-1	15	TRBJ1-6	CSARERDTHNSPLHF
TRBV2	15	TRBJ2-2	CASREWDRLTGELFF